This T cell receptor (beta chain) was sequenced for a study of T cell repertoires in cytomegalovirus infection. Across the whole study: Based on public TCR beta signatures, there were indications of CMV infection and of a matching HLA type.

TCRdb processed the reads anew with MiXCR; each CDR3 protein has one entry. The table lists just under 500,000 distinct CDR3 sequences, roughly a third of them singletons. This CDR3 is 14 amino acids long. With 6 bases removed from V and 5 bases from J, the gap between germline ends came to 16 bases. Remarks on this clonotype: Its antigen remains unidentified.

V gene TRBV12-3 or TRBV12-4 combines with J gene TRBJ1-2; D is unresolved. The specimen was cultured PBMCs, collected from culture after CMV antigen stimulation. This clonotype originated in a human donor in good health (CMV status not recorded). Some clones in this sample may be carry-over from other donors' samples. The CDR3 coding sequence is TGTGCCAGCAGGACTGTTGGGTCCTGGTATGGCTACACCTTC. It is translated as CASRTVGSWYGYTF.